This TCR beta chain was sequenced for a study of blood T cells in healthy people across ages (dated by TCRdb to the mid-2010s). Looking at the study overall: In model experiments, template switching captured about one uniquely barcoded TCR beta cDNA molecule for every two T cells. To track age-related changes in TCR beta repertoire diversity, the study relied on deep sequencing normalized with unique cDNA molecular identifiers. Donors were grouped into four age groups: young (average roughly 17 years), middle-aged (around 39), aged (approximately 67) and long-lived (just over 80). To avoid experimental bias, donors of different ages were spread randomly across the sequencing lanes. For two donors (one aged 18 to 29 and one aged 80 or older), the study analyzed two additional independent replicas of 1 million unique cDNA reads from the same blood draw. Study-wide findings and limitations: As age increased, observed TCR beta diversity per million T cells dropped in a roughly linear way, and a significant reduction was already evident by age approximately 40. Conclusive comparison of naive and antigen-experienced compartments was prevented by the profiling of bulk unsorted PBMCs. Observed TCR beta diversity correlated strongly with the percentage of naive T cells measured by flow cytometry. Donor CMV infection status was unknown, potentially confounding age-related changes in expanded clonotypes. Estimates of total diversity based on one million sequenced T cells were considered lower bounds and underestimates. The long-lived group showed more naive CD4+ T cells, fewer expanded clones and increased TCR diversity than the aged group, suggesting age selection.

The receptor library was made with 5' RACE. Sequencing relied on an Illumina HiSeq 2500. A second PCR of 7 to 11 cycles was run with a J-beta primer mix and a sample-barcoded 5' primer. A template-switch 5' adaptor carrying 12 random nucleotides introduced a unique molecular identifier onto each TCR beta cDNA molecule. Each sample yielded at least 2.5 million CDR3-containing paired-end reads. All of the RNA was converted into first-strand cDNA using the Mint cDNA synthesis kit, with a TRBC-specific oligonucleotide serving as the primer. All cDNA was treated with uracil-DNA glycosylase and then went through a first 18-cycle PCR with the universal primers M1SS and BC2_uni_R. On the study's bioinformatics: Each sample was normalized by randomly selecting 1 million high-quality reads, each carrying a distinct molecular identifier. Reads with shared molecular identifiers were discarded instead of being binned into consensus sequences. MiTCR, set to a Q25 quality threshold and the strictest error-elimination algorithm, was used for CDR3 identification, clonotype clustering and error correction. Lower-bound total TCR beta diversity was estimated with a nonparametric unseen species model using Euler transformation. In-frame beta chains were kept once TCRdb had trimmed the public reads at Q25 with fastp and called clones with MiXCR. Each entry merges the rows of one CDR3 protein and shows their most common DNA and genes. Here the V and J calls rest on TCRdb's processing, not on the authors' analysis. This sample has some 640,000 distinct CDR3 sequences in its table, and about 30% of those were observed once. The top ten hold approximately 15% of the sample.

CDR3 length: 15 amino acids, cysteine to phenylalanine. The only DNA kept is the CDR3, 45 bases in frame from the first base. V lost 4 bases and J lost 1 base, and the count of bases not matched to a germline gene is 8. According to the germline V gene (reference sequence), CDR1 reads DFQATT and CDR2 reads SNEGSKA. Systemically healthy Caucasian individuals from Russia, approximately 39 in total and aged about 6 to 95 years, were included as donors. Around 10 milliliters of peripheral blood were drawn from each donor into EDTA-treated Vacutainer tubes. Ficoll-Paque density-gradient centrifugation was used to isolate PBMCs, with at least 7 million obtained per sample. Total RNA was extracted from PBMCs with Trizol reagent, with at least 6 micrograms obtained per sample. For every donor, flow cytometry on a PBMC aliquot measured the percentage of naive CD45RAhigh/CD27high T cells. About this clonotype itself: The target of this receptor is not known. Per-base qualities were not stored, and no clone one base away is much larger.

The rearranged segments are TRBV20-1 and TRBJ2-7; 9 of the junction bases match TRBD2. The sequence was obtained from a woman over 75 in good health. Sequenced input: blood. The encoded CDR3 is CSAIGLSGSSYEQYF. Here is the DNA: TGCAGTGCTATTGGCCTTAGCGGGAGTTCCTACGAGCAGTACTTC.